This passage covers 18 T cell receptor beta chains from one sample sequenced in a study of T-cell reconstitution after alpha-beta-depleted transplantation in children. Using unique molecular identifiers, the investigators prepared the TCRbeta library. TCRdb ran MiXCR on the PCR reads and lists one entry per CDR3 protein. The table lists around 800,000 distinct CDR3 sequences, around 17% of them singletons. Sequencing was performed on PBMCs, mostly from graft donor cells, taken 360 days after TCRalphabeta/CD19-depleted stem cell transplant. Source of these receptors: a male patient younger than 18 who had a stem cell transplant for acute lymphoblastic leukemia, so the T cells may come from the graft donor.

The rearrangement uses TRBV4-1 and TRBJ1-6; D ambiguous. Germline V CDR1 and CDR2: MGHRA, YSYEKL. The CDR3 length is 15 residues. V lost 2 bases and J lost 9, with 14 bases in between. The CDR3 reads CASSQLIAMSSPLHF. The CDR3 DNA sequence: TGCGCCAGCAGCCAACTCATCGCCATGTCTTCACCCCTCCACTTT.

This chain links TRBV12-3 or TRBV12-4 with TRBJ2-7; the D is unclear. Trimming removed 2 bases at V and 6 bases at J, with 14 bases between. The CDR3 covers 14 residues. Here the CDR3 reads CASSLHSRRTEQYF. In DNA, the CDR3 is TGTGCCAGCAGTTTACACAGTCGCCGGACCGAGCAGTACTTC.

The gene calls are TRBV7-6 and TRBJ2-1, with 7 bases aligning to TRBD2. The germline V gene has CDR1 SGHVS and CDR2 FNYEAQ. Trimming cost V 5 bases and J 8 bases; bases outside gene matches: 12. This CDR3 has 15 residues. CDR3 bases: TGTGCCAGCAGCCCGGGACTATTTGCCGTCTATGAGCAGTTCTTC. Protein: CASSPGLFAVYEQFF. Filled out from reference TRBV7-6 and TRBJ2-1, the complete variable domain reads GAGVSQSPRYKVTKRGQDVALRCDPISGHVSLYWYRQALGQGPEFLTYFNYEAQQDKSGLPNDRFSAERPEGSISTLTIQRTEQRDSAMYRCASSPGLFAVYEQFFGPGTRLTVL.

The chain has TRBV7-9 and TRBJ2-7; D remains ambiguous. CDR1 and CDR2 (germline): SEHNR, FQNEAQ (reference sequence). CDR3 length: 15 amino acids. The ends were cut back, 0 bases at V and 4 bases at J, with 13 bases in the middle. DNA of the CDR3: TGTGCCAGCAGCTTAGCGCATGACGGTGGGTACGAGCAGTACTTC. As protein: CASSLAHDGGYEQYF. The variable domain in full, completed from reference TRBV7-9 and TRBJ2-7, reads DTGVSQNPRHKITKRGQNVTFRCDPISEHNRLYWYRQTLGQGPEFLTYFQNEAQLEKSRLLSDRFSAERPKGSFSTLEIQRTEQGDSAMYLCASSLAHDGGYEQYFGPGTRLTVT.

This clonotype was seen a handful of times. The V and J genes are TRBV7-9 and TRBJ2-1; 9 positions match TRBD2. CDR3 length equals 15 residues. The V segment lost 4 bases and the J segment 5 bases; nucleotides outside the gene matches: 6. The germline V gene encodes CDR1 SEHNR and CDR2 FQNEAQ (reference sequence). The CDR3 DNA follows: TGTGCCAGCAGCTCGCGGGAGGGCCTGGACAATGAGCAGTTCTTC. Translated, it gives CASSSREGLDNEQFF. The complete variable domain, with remaining parts taken from reference TRBV7-9 and TRBJ2-1, reads DTGVSQNPRHKITKRGQNVTFRCDPISEHNRLYWYRQTLGQGPEFLTYFQNEAQLEKSRLLSDRFSAERPKGSFSTLEIQRTEQGDSAMYLCASSSREGLDNEQFFGPGTRLTVL.

This chain connects TRBV2 to TRBJ1-1; D gene ambiguous. With 4 bases removed from V and 2 bases from J, the gap between germline ends came to 14 bases. Per the germline V gene, CDR1 is SNHLY and CDR2 is FYNNEI. This CDR3 is built from 15 residues. The CDR3 loop is CASSAAPGINTEAFF. CDR3 sequence (DNA): TGTGCCAGCAGTGCGGCACCCGGCATAAACACTGAAGCTTTCTTT.

The rearrangement joins TRBV20-1 to TRBJ2-7; tentative D call: TRBD2 (5 bases). The V gene's germline CDR1 is DFQATT and CDR2 SNEGSKA (reference sequence). This CDR3 has 14 amino acids. Trimming stripped 4 bases from V and 1 base from J, with 14 bases between. The CDR3 DNA sequence: TGCAGTGCTACCCAGAGGGTCTTTTCCTACGAGCAGTACTTC. It translates to CSATQRVFSYEQYF.

This clonotype was observed at least ten times. The gene calls are TRBV7-2 and TRBJ2-1; 16 bases align to TRBD2. CDR1 SGHTA and CDR2 FQGNSA come from the germline V gene. The junction had 10 bases not matched to a gene; V was cut back by 4 bases and J by 7 bases. The CDR3 totals 18 residues. CDR3 residues: CASSSGLAGGPYQNEQFF. Here the CDR3 DNA reads TGTGCCAGCAGCTCGGGACTAGCGGGAGGGCCTTATCAGAATGAGCAGTTCTTC. The whole variable domain, remainder taken from reference TRBV7-2 and TRBJ2-1, is GAGVSQSPSNKVTEKGKDVELRCDPISGHTALYWYRQSLGQGLEFLIYFQGNSAPDKSGLPSDRFSAERTGGSVSTLTIQRTQQEDSAVYLCASSSGLAGGPYQNEQFFGPGTRLTVL.

The V call is TRBV4-1, the J call TRBJ2-7; no clear D. The length of the CDR3 is 14 residues. The germline V gene encodes CDR1 MGHRA and CDR2 YSYEKL. Trimming removed 1 base at V and 1 base at J, with 8 bases between. The DNA of the CDR3 is TGCGCCAGCAGCCAAGGGTTAAGGTCCTACGAGCAGTACTTC. Protein product: CASSQGLRSYEQYF.

Only a few counts were recorded for this clonotype. This rearrangement joins TRBV7-9 to TRBJ2-7; D gene ambiguous. The CDR3 spans 15 residues. Germline CDR1 SEHNR, CDR2 FQNEAQ (reference sequence). The germline V and J ends were trimmed by 3 bases and 1 base, with 13 bases remaining between them. The CDR3 loop reads CASSLGPKPSYEQYF. The CDR3 nucleotides are TGTGCCAGCAGCTTGGGCCCCAAGCCTTCCTACGAGCAGTACTTC.

This clonotype turned up a few times. CDR3 region: CASTGTALYEQYF. CDR3 bases: TGTGCCAGCACCGGGACAGCCCTCTACGAGCAGTACTTC. This chain uses TRBV6-1 with TRBJ2-7, with 7 bases matching TRBD1. Trimming took 7 bases from V and 3 from J; bases not matched to a gene: 6. Germline V lookup: CDR1 MNHNS, CDR2 SASEGT. CDR3 length: 13 residues.

This clonotype occurred a few times. The gene calls are TRBV18 and TRBJ2-7; D is undetermined. The CDR3 runs 13 residues. Germline V gene lookup returns CDR1 KGHSH and CDR2 LQKENI. The germline V and J ends were trimmed by 2 bases and 3 bases, with 8 bases remaining between them. The CDR3 coding sequence is TGTGCCAGCTCACCAGGGTACGACTACGAGCAGTACTTC. Its protein product is CASSPGYDYEQYF. The entire variable domain, with the rest obtained from reference TRBV18 and TRBJ2-7, is as follows: NAGVMQNPRHLVRRRGQEARLRCSPMKGHSHVYWYRQLPEEGLKFMVYLQKENIIDESGMPKERFSAEFPKEGPSILRIQQVVRGDSAAYFCASSPGYDYEQYFGPGTRLTVT.

CDR3 amino acids: CASSLRGTGGPGETQYF. The CDR3 DNA follows: TGTGCCAGCAGCCTCCGGGGGACGGGAGGGCCCGGAGAGACCCAGTACTTC. V gene TRBV11-2 combines with J gene TRBJ2-5, with TRBD2 matching over 8 bases. The junction had 15 bases not matched to a gene; V was cut back by 5 bases and J by 4 bases. The V gene's germline CDR1 is SGHAT and CDR2 FQNNGV. The CDR3 runs 17 residues.

This clonotype was detected a few times. This chain joins TRBV4-1 and TRBJ1-4, with 10 bases aligning to TRBD1. The J segment lost 8 bases and the V segment lost 5 bases, leaving 5 bases of the junction unmatched. Germline CDR1 and CDR2: MGHRA and YSYEKL. CDR3 size: 14 residues. The CDR3 reads CASSSGTGAEKLFF. The CDR3 DNA sequence: TGCGCCAGCAGCTCCGGGACAGGGGCCGAAAAACTGTTTTTT.

J is TRBJ2-1 and V is TRBV5-6; 10 positions agree with TRBD2. The ends lost 4 bases at V and 6 bases at J; junction bases unmatched: 10. CDR3 length: 16 amino acids. Germline lookup yields CDR1 SGHDT and CDR2 YYEEEE. The CDR3 sequence: CASSPILAGDGNEQFF. CDR3 nucleotide sequence: TGTGCCAGCAGCCCAATTCTAGCGGGAGATGGCAATGAGCAGTTCTTC.

The chain combines TRBV6-4 with TRBJ2-2; D may be TRBD2 (5 bases). V lost 2 bases and J 6 bases, leaving 13 bases between the germline ends. The CDR3 has 15 residues. In germline, CDR1 is MRHNA, CDR2 SNTAGT. The CDR3 bases are TGTGCCAGCAGTGACACTAGACTTTACCCCGGGGAGCTGTTTTTT. Translated: CASSDTRLYPGELFF.

This sequence joins TRBV7-2 and TRBJ2-5; D gene unclear. Germline CDR1 is SGHTA and CDR2 is FQGNSA. The V end lost 5 bases, the J end lost 2 bases, and 18 bases lay between the germline ends. CDR3 length: 16 residues. The CDR3, as DNA: TGTGCCAGCAGCCAATTAACCATAAGGGTACAAGAGACCCAGTACTTC. This codes for CASSQLTIRVQETQYF.

V gene TRBV5-1 combines with J gene TRBJ2-7, with no clear D. The CDR3 covers 14 residues. V was pared by 3 bases and J by 0 bases, with 10 bases between. From germline, CDR1 is SGHRS and CDR2 YFSETQ. CDR3 DNA sequence: TGCGCCAGCAGCTCCGCGGAAAGCTCCTACGAGCAGTACTTC. It codes for CASSSAESSYEQYF. The full variable domain, with the rest looked up from reference TRBV5-1 and TRBJ2-7, is KAGVTQTPRYLIKTRGQQVTLSCSPISGHRSVSWYQQTPGQGLQFLFEYFSETQRNKGNFPGRFSGRQFSNSRSEMNVSTLELGDSALYLCASSSAESSYEQYFGPGTRLTVT.